The T cell receptor (beta chain) described here comes from a study of T-cell memory formation after mild COVID-19. Study details: Largely, TCR clusters stayed within a single donor.

Findings of the study overall: Among clones contracting day 15 to 85, CD4/CD8 was balanced, whereas later expanders leaned CD4+. SARS-CoV-2 specificity of second-wave clones peaking day 37 was unconfirmed.

Details on this clonotype: Its antigen is unidentified.

This CDR3 is 14 amino acids long. CDR1 and CDR2 from the germline V gene are SGHNT and YYREEE (reference sequence). Trimming left V 1 base short and J 7 bases short, with 15 bases between. Each CDR3 protein is one row after TCRdb ran MiXCR on the 5' RACE reads. The sample lists 550,000 to 700,000 distinct CDR3 sequences; about a sixth were seen once. Sequencing used PBMCs or a T cell subset sorted from them (not recorded which). The rearrangement links TRBV5-4 to TRBJ2-7, with D possibly matching TRBD1 (6 bases). This receptor was taken from an adult woman who had mild COVID-19 (a few samples of this study predate the infection). Cell type and time point are not known. CDR3 amino acids: CASSLRTVNGEQYF. The CDR3 coding sequence is TGTGCCAGCAGCTTGAGGACAGTCAATGGGGAGCAGTACTTC.